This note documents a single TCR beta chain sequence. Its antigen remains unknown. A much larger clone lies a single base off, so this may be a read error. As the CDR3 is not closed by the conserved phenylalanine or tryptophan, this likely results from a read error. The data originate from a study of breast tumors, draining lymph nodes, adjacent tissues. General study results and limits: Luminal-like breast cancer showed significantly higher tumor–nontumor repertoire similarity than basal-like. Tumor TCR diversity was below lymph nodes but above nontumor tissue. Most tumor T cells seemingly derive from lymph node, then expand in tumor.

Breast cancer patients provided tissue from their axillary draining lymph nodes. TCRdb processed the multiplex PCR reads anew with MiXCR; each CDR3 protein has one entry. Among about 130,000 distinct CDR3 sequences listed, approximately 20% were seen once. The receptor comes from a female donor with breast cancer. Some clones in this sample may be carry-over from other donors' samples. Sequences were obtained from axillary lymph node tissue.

CDR3 sequence (DNA): TGTGCCAGCAGTGTAGCGGGGGGGGAAGAGACCCAGTACCTC. This encodes CASSVAGGEETQYL. The chain recombines TRBV6-5 with TRBJ2-5; 11 bases fit TRBD2. Looked up from germline, CDR1 is MNHEY and CDR2 is SVGAGI. The V segment lost 5 bases and the J segment 3 bases; nucleotides outside the gene matches: 2. CDR3 length: 14 residues.